This TCR beta chain was sequenced in a study of cytomegalovirus exposure and HLA in healthy donors. Study results and limitations: Analysis was carried out at a later point, and it linked a missense DCLRE1C variant to TCR beta V- and J-gene trimming.

This clone has only a few counts. Its antigen is unknown. PCR used 60 Vbeta primers and 13 Jbeta primers. The table came from immunoSEQ multiplex PCR; TCRdb's copy has only in-frame clones and leaves some out. Of just over 70,000 clones in the sample, around 74% were seen once. Looked up from germline, CDR1 is MGHRA and CDR2 is YSYEKL. The CDR3 is 14 amino acids. V lost 1 base, J lost 2 bases, and 6 bases lay in between. The sequenced sample was PBMCs. The gene calls are TRBV4-1 and TRBJ1-5; D might be TRBD1 (6 bases). The source is a human donor in good health. This chain's CDR3 is CASSQGTGNQPQHF. Written as DNA, the CDR3 is TGCGCCAGCAGCCAAGGGACAGGCAATCAGCCCCAGCATTTT.